This TCR beta chain was captured in a study of PD-1 blockade in classical Hodgkin lymphoma. All patients relapsed after autologous stem cell transplantation, and brentuximab vedotin exposure varied. The patients, who had relapsed/refractory classical Hodgkin lymphoma, achieved best responses of complete response, partial response or progressive disease. The data were produced by immunoSEQ multiplex PCR, yet TCRdb's version contains in-frame clones alone and is incomplete. The table shows about 10,000 clones, with about 80% occurring only once. This clone occurred a few times. V was pared by 4 bases and J by 0 bases, with 10 bases between. The CDR3 runs 16 residues. Germline assignment: CDR1 SEHNR and CDR2 FQNEAQ (reference sequence).

The sample was peripheral blood mononuclear cells (PBMCs), taken before the second cycle of nivolumab. V usage is TRBV7-9 and J usage is TRBJ2-6, with D unresolved. The receptor's source is a human donor with classical Hodgkin lymphoma. The CDR3 loop is CASSWVNPSGANVLTF. CDR3 nucleotides: TGTGCCAGCAGCTGGGTTAACCCCTCTGGGGCCAACGTCCTGACTTTC.